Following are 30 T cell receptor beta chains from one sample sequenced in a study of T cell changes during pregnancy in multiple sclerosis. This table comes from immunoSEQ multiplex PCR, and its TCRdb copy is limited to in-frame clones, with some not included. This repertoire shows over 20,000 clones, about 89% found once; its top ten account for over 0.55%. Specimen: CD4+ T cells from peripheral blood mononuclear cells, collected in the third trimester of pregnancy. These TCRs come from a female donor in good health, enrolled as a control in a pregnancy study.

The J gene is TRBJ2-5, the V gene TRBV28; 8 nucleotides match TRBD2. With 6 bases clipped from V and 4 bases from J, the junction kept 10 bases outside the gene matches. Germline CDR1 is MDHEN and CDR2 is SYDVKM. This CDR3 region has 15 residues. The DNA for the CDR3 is TGTGCCAGCAGCTTCATGGCGGGAGGCATAGAGACCCAGTACTTC. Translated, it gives CASSFMAGGIETQYF.

The CDR3 sequence: CASSLGGAGDGNTIYF. The CDR3 region has the DNA TGTGCCAGCAGCTTAGGAGGGGCAGGGGACGGAAACACCATATATTTT. The chain carries TRBV7-9 and TRBJ1-3; D is possibly TRBD1 (6 bases). Trimming pared 1 base from V and 4 bases from J, leaving 14 bases between. Germline V CDR1 and CDR2: SEHNR, FQNEAQ (reference sequence). The CDR3 runs to 16 residues.

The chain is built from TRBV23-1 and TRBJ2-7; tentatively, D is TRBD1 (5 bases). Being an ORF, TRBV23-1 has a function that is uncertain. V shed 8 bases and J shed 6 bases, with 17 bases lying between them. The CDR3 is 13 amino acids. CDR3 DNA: TGCGCCAGCCCCGACCCAGGGCCGCGCGAGCAGTACTTC. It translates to CASPDPGPREQYF.

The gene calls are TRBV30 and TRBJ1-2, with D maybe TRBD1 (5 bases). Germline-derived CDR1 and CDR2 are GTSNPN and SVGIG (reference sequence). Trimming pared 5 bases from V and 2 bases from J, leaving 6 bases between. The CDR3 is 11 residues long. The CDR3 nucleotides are TGTGCCTGGTCAGGGAACTATGGCTACACCTTC. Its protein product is CAWSGNYGYTF.

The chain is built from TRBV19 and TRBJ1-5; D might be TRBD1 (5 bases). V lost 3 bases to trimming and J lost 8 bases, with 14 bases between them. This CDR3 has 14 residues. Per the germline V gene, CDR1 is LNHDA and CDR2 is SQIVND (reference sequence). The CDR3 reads CASSMGRLGEPQHF. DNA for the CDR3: TGTGCCAGTAGTATGGGTAGGCTAGGGGAGCCCCAGCATTTT.

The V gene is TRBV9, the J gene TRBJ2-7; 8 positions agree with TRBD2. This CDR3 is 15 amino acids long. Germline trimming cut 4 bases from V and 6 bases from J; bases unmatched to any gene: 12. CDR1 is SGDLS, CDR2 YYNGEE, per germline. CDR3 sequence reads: CASSPRISGSFEQYF. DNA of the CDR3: TGTGCCAGCAGCCCTCGGATAAGCGGGAGTTTCGAGCAGTACTTC.

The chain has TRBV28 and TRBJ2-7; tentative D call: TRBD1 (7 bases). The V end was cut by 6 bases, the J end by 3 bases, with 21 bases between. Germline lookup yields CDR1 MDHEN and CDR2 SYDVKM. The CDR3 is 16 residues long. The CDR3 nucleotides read TGTGCCAGCAGGGGAGGACAGGTCTCCTGGGGCTACGAGCAGTACTTC. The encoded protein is CASRGGQVSWGYEQYF.

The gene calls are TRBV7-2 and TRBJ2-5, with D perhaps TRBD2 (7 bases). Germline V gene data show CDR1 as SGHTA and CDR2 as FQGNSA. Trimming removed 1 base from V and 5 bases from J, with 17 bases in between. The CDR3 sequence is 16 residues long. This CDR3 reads CASSLEWGGHLETQYF. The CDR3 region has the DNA TGTGCCAGCAGCTTAGAGTGGGGGGGCCATTTGGAGACCCAGTACTTC.

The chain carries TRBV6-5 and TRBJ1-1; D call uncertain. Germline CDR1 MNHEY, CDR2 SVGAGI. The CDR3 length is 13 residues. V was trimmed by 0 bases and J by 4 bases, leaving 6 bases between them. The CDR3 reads CASSYSGSTEAFF. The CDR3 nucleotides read TGTGCCAGCAGTTACTCAGGGAGCACTGAAGCTTTCTTT.

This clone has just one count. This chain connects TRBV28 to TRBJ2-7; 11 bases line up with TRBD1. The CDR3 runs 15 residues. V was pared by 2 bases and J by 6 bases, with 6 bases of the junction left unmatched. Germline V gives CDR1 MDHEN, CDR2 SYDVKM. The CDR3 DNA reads TGTGCCAGCAGTTTACCGGGACAGGGGGAAAGCGAGCAGTACTTC. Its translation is CASSLPGQGESEQYF.

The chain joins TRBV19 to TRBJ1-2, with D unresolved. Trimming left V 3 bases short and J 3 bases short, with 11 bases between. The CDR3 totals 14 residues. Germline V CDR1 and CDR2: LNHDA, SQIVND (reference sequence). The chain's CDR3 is CASSIRREDYGYTF. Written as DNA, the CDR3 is TGTGCCAGTAGTATCCGTCGGGAGGACTATGGCTACACCTTC. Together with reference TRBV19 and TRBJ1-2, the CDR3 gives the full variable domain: DGGITQSPKYLFRKEGQNVTLSCEQNLNHDAMYWYRQDPGQGLRLIYYSQIVNDFQKGDIAEGYSVSREKKESFPLTVTSAQKNPTAFYLCASSIRREDYGYTFGSGTRLTVV.

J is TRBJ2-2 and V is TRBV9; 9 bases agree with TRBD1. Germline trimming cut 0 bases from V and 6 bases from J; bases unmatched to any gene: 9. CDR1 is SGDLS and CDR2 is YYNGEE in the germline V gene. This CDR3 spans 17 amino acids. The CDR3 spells CASSVVQGQGFPGELFF. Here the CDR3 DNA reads TGTGCCAGCAGCGTAGTACAGGGACAGGGATTCCCCGGGGAGCTGTTTTTT.

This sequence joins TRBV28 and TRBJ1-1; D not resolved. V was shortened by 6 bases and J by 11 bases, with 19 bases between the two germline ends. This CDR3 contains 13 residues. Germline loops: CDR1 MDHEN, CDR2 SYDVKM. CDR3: CASSQPSQRMAFF. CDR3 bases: TGTGCCAGCAGCCAACCCTCCCAGAGGATGGCTTTCTTT.

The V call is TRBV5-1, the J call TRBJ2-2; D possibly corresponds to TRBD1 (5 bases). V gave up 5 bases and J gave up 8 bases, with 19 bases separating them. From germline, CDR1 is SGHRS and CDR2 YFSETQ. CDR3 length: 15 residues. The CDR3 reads CASRPEQGLRGELFF. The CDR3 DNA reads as TGCGCCAGCAGACCCGAGCAGGGATTGAGGGGGGAGCTGTTTTTT. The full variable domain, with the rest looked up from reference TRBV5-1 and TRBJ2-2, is KAGVTQTPRYLIKTRGQQVTLSCSPISGHRSVSWYQQTPGQGLQFLFEYFSETQRNKGNFPGRFSGRQFSNSRSEMNVSTLELGDSALYLCASRPEQGLRGELFFGEGSRLTVL.

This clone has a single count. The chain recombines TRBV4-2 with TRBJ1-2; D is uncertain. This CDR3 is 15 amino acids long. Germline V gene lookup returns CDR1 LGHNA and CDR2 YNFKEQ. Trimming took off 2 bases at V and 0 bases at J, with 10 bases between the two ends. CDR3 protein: CASSQYTNTNYGYTF. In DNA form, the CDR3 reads TGTGCCAGCAGCCAATACACTAACACTAACTATGGCTACACCTTC.

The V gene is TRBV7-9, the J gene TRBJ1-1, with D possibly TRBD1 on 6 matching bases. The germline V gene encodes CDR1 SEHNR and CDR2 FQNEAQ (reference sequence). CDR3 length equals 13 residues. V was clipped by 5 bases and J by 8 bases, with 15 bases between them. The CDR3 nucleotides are TGTGCCAGCAGCCAACAGGGAGGGACCGAAGCTTTCTTT. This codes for CASSQQGGTEAFF. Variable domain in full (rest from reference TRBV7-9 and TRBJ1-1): DTGVSQNPRHKITKRGQNVTFRCDPISEHNRLYWYRQTLGQGPEFLTYFQNEAQLEKSRLLSDRFSAERPKGSFSTLEIQRTEQGDSAMYLCASSQQGGTEAFFGQGTRLTVV.

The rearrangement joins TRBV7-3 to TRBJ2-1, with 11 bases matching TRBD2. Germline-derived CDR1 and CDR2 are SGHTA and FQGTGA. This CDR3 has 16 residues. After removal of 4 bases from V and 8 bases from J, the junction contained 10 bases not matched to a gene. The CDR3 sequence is CASSSQGLAEEDEQFF. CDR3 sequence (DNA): TGTGCCAGCAGCTCACAGGGACTAGCGGAGGAGGATGAGCAGTTCTTC.

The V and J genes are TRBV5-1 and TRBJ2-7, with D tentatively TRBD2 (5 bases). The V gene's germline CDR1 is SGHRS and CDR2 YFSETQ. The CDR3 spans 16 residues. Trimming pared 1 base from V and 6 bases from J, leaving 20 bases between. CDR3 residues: CASSLTSGSGKGEQYF. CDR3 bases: TGCGCCAGCAGCTTGACATCGGGATCGGGGAAAGGCGAGCAGTACTTC.

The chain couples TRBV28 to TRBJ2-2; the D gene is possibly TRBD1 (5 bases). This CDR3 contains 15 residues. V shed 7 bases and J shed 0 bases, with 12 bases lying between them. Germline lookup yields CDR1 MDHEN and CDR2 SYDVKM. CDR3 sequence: CASTESGTNTGELFF. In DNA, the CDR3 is TGTGCCAGCACCGAGTCAGGGACGAACACCGGGGAGCTGTTTTTT. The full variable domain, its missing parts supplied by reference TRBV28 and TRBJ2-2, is DVKVTQSSRYLVKRTGEKVFLECVQDMDHENMFWYRQDPGLGLRLIYFSYDVKMKEKGDIPEGYSVSREKKERFSLILESASTNQTSMYLCASTESGTNTGELFFGEGSRLTVL.

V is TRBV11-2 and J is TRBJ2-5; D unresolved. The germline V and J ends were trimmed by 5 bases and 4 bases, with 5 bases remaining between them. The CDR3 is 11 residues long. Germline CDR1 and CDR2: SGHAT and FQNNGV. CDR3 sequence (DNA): TGTGCCAGCAGCATTAGAGAGACCCAGTACTTC. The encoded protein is CASSIRETQYF.

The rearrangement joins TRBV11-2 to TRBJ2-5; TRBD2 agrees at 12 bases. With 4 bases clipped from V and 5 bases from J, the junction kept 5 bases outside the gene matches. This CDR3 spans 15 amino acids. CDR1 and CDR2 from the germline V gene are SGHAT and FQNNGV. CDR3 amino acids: CASSSLAGGAETQYF. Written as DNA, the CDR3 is TGTGCCAGCAGCTCGCTAGCGGGGGGGGCGGAGACCCAGTACTTC.

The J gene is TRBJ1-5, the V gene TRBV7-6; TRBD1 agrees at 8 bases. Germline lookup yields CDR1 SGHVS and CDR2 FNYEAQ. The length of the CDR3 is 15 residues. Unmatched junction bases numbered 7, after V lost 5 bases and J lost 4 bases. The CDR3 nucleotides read TGTGCCAGCAGCCCAGGACAGGGAAGGAATCAGCCCCAGCATTTT. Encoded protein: CASSPGQGRNQPQHF.

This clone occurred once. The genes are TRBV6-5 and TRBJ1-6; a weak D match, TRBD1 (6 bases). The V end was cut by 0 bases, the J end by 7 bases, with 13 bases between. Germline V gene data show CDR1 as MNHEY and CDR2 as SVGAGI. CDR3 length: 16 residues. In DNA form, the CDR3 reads TGTGCCAGCAGTTACTCCGGCGGACAGTTAAATTCACCCCTCCACTTT. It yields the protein CASSYSGGQLNSPLHF.

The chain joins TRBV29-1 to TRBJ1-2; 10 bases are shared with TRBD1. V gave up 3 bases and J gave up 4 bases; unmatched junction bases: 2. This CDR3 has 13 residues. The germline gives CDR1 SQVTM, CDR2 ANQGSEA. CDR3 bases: TGCAGCGTTGATAGGACAGGGGGCTATGGCTACACCTTC. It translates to CSVDRTGGYGYTF.

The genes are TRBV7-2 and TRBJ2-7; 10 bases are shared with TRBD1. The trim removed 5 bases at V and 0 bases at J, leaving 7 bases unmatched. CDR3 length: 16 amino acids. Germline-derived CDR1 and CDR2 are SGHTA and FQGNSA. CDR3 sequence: CASSRSGQGSSYEQYF. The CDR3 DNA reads TGTGCCAGCAGCCGATCGGGACAGGGGAGCTCCTACGAGCAGTACTTC.

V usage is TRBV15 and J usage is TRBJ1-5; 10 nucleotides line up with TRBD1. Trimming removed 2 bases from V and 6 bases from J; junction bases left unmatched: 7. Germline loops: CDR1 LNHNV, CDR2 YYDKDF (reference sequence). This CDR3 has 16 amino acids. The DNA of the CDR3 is TGTGCCACCAGCAGACCGCGACAGGGGGCGGTTCAGCCCCAGCATTTT. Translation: CATSRPRQGAVQPQHF.

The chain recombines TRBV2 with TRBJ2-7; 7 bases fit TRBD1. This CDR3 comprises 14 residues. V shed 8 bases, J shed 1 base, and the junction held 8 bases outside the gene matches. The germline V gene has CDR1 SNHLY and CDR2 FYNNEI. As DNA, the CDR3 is TGTGCCAGCCTCTCAGGACAGGAATCCTACGAGCAGTACTTC. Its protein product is CASLSGQESYEQYF.

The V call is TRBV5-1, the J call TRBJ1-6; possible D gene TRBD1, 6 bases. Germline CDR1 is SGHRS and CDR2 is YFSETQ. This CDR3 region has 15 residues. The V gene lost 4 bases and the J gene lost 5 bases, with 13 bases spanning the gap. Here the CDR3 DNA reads TGCGCCAGCAGCCCCCGGCAGGGGAATAATTCACCCCTCCACTTT. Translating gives CASSPRQGNNSPLHF.

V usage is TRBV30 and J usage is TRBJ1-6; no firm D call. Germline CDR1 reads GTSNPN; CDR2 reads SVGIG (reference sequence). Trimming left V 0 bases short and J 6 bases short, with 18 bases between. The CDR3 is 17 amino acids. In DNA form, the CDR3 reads TGTGCCTGGAGTGTCCGAGACCTACCGGCGGGTAATTCACCCCTCCACTTT. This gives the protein CAWSVRDLPAGNSPLHF.

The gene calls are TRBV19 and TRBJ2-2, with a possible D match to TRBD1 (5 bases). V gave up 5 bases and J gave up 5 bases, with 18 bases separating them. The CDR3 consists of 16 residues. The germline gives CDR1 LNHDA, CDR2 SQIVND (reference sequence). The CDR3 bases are TGTGCCAGTAGTCGAAGGGGTGGGTTGACAACCGGGGAGCTGTTTTTT. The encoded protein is CASSRRGGLTTGELFF.